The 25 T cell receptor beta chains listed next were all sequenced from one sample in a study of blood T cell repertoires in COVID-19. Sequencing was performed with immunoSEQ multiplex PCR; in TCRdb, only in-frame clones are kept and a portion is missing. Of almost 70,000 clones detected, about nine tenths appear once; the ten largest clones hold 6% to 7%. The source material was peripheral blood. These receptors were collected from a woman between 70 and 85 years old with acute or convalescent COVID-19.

The CDR3 loop reads CSVETSGGRGSYEQYF. The CDR3 DNA reads TGCAGCGTTGAAACCTCTGGGGGCAGGGGATCCTACGAGCAGTACTTC. The V call is TRBV29-1, the J call TRBJ2-7, with D perhaps matching TRBD1 (6 bases). The CDR3 runs 16 residues. The germline V gene encodes CDR1 SQVTM and CDR2 ANQGSEA. Deletions cut 2 bases from V and 1 base from J, with 18 bases between.

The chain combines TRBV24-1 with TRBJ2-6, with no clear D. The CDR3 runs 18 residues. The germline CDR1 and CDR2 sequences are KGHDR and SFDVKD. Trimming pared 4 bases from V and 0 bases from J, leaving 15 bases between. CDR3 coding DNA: TGTGCCACCAGTGACCCCACCAAAGCTAGCTCTGGGGCCAACGTCCTGACTTTC. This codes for CATSDPTKASSGANVLTF.

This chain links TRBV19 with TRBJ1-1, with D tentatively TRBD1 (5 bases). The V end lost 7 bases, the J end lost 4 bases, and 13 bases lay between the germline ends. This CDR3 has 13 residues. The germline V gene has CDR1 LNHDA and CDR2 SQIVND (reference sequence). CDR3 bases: TGTGCCAGTATACGCGGGGCGGGCACTGAAGCTTTCTTT. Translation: CASIRGAGTEAFF. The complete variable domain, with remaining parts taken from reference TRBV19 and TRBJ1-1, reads DGGITQSPKYLFRKEGQNVTLSCEQNLNHDAMYWYRQDPGQGLRLIYYSQIVNDFQKGDIAEGYSVSREKKESFPLTVTSAQKNPTAFYLCASIRGAGTEAFFGQGTRLTVV.

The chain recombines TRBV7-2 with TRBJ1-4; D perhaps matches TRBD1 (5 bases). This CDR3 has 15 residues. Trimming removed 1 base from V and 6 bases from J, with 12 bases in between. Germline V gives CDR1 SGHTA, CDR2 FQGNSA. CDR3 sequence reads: CASSLGRGVHEKLFF. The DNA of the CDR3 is TGTGCCAGCAGCTTAGGGAGGGGCGTCCATGAAAAACTGTTTTTT. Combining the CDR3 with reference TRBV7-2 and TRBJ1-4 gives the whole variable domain GAGVSQSPSNKVTEKGKDVELRCDPISGHTALYWYRQSLGQGLEFLIYFQGNSAPDKSGLPSDRFSAERTGGSVSTLTIQRTQQEDSAVYLCASSLGRGVHEKLFFGSGTQLSVL.

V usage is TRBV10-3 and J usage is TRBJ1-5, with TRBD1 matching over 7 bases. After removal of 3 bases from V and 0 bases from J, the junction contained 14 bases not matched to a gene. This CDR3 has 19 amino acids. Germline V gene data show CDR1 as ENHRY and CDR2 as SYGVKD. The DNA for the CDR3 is TGTGCCATCAGTGACCGCCACTCCACAGGGGCGCATAGCAATCAGCCCCAGCATTTT. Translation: CAISDRHSTGAHSNQPQHF.

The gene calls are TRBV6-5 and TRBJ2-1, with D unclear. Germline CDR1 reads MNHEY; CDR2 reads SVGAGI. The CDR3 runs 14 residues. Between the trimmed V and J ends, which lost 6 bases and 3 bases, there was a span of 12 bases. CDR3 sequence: CASSPTLHYNEQFF. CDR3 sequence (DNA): TGTGCCAGCAGCCCGACTCTCCACTACAATGAGCAGTTCTTC.

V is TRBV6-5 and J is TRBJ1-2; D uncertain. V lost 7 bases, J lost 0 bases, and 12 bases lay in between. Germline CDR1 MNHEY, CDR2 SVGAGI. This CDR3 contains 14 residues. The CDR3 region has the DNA TGTGCCAGCACCCCGGGAGGATCTAACTATGGCTACACCTTC. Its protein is CASTPGGSNYGYTF.

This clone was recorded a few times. The CDR3 region is CASSHLDRGRGQPQHF. The DNA of the CDR3 is TGTGCCAGTAGTCATCTCGACAGGGGGCGAGGTCAGCCCCAGCATTTT. The genes are TRBV19 and TRBJ1-5; the match to TRBD1 covers 10 bases. The CDR3 extends over 16 amino acids. In germline, CDR1 is LNHDA, CDR2 SQIVND (reference sequence). V was clipped by 5 bases and J by 6 bases; unmatched bases: 10.

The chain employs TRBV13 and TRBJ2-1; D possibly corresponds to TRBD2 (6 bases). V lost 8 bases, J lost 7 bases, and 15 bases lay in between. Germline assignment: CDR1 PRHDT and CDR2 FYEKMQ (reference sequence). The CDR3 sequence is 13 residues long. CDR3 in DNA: TGTGCCAGCGAGTCCGGGAGAAGGAATGAGCAGTTCTTC. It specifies CASESGRRNEQFF.

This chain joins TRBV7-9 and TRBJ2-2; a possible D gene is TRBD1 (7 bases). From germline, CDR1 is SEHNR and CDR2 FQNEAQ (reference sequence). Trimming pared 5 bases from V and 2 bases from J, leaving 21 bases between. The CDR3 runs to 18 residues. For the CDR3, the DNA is TGTGCCAGCAGCCCCCTCAGACAGGGAGGAGAAAACACCGGGGAGCTGTTTTTT. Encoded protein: CASSPLRQGGENTGELFF.

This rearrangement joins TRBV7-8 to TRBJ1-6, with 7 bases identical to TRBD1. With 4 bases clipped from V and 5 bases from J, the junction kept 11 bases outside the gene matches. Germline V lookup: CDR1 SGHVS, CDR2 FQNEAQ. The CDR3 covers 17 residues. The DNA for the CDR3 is TGTGCCAGCAGCTCCCTGGGACAGCGGCTGAATAATTCACCCCTCCACTTT. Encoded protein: CASSSLGQRLNNSPLHF.

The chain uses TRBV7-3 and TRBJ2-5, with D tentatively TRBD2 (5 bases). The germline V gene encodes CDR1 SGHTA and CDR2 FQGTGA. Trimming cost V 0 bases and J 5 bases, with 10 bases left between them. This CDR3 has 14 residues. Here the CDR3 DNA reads TGTGCCAGCAGCTTAACTCGGGGAGACGAGACCCAGTACTTC. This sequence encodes CASSLTRGDETQYF.

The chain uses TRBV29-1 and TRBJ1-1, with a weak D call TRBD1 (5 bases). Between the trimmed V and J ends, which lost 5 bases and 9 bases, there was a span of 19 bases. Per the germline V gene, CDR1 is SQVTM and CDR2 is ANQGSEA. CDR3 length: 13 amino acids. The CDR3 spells CSVTPGGTVKAFF. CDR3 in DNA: TGCAGCGTTACCCCCGGGGGAACAGTGAAAGCTTTCTTT.

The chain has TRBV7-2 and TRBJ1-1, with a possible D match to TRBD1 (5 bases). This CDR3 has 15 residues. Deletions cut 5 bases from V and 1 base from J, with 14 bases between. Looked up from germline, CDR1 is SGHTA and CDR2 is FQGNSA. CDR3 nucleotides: TGTGCCAGCAGCCCTGGAGGGACTTGGAACACTGAAGCTTTCTTT. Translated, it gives CASSPGGTWNTEAFF. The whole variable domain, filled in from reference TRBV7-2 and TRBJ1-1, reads GAGVSQSPSNKVTEKGKDVELRCDPISGHTALYWYRQSLGQGLEFLIYFQGNSAPDKSGLPSDRFSAERTGGSVSTLTIQRTQQEDSAVYLCASSPGGTWNTEAFFGQGTRLTVV.

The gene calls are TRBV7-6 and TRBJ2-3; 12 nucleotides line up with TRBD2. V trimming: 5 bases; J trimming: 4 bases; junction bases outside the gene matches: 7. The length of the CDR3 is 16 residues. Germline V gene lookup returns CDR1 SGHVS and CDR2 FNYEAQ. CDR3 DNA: TGTGCCAGCAGCCAACGGCTAGCGGGGGGGCCAGATACGCAGTATTTT. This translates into CASSQRLAGGPDTQYF. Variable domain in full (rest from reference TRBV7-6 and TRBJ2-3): GAGVSQSPRYKVTKRGQDVALRCDPISGHVSLYWYRQALGQGPEFLTYFNYEAQQDKSGLPNDRFSAERPEGSISTLTIQRTEQRDSAMYRCASSQRLAGGPDTQYFGPGTRLTVL.

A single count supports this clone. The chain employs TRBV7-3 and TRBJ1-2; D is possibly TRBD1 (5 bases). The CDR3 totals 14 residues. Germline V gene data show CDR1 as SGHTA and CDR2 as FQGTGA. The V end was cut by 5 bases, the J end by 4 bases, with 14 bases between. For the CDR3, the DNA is TGTGCCAGCAGCCCGACAGTAGCCCCCTATGGCTACACCTTC. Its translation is CASSPTVAPYGYTF.

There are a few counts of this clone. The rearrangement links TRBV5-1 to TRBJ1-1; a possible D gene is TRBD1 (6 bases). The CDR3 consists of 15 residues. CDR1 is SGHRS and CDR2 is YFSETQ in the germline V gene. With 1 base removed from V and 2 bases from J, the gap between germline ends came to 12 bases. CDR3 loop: CASSLQQGLNTEAFF. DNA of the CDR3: TGCGCCAGCAGCTTGCAACAGGGTTTAAACACTGAAGCTTTCTTT.

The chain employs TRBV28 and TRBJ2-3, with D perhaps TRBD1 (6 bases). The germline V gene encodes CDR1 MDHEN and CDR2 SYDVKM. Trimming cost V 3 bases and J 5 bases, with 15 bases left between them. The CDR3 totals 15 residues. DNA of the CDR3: TGTGCCAGCAGTTTCCCAGGGACATTGAGAGATACGCAGTATTTT. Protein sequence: CASSFPGTLRDTQYF.

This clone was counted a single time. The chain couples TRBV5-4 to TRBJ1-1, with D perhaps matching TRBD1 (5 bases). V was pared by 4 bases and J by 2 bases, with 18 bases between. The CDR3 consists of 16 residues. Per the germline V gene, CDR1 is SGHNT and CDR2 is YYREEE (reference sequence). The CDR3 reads CASSPPGERTNTEAFF. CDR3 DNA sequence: TGTGCCAGCAGCCCTCCGGGGGAACGAACAAACACTGAAGCTTTCTTT.

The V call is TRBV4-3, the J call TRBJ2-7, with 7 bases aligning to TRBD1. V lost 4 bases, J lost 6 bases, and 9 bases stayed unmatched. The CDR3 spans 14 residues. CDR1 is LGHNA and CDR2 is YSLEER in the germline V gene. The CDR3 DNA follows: TGCGCCAGCAGCCGATCAGGGGGTGGTGGCGAGCAGTACTTC. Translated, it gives CASSRSGGGGEQYF.

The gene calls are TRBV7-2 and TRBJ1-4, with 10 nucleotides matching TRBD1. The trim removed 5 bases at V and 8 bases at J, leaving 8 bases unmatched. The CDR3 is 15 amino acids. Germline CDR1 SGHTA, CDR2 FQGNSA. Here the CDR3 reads CASSPRTGGVEKLFF. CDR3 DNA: TGTGCCAGCAGCCCCCGGACAGGGGGTGTGGAAAAACTGTTTTTT.

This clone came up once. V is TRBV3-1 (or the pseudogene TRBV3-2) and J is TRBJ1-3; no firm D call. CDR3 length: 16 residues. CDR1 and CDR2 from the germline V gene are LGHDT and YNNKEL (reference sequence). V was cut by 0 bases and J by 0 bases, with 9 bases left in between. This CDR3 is CASSQDRRDSGNTIYF. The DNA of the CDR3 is TGTGCCAGCAGCCAAGATCGACGGGACTCTGGAAACACCATATATTTT.

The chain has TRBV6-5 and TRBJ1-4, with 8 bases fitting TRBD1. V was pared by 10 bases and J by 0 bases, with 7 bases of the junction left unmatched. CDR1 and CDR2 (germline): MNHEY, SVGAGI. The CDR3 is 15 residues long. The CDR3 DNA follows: TGTGCCACCGCGACAGGGGCCGCAACTAATGAAAAACTGTTTTTT. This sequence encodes CATATGAATNEKLFF.

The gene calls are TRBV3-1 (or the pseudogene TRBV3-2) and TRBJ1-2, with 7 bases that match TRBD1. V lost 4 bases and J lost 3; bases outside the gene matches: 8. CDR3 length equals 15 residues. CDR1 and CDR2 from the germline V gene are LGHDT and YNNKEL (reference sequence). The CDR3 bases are TGTGCCAGCAGCCCCCGGGACAGAGGACACTATGGCTACACCTTC. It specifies CASSPRDRGHYGYTF.

CDR3 sequence (DNA): TGTGCCAGCAGCTTAGTGGGTAGCGGGAGCTCGTCCTACAATGAGCAGTTCTTC. It yields the protein CASSLVGSGSSSYNEQFF. V usage is TRBV7-2 and J usage is TRBJ2-1; the match to TRBD2 covers 9 bases. CDR3 length: 18 residues. Germline-derived CDR1 and CDR2 are SGHTA and FQGNSA. V shed 1 base and J 1 base; nucleotides not matched to a gene: 8.